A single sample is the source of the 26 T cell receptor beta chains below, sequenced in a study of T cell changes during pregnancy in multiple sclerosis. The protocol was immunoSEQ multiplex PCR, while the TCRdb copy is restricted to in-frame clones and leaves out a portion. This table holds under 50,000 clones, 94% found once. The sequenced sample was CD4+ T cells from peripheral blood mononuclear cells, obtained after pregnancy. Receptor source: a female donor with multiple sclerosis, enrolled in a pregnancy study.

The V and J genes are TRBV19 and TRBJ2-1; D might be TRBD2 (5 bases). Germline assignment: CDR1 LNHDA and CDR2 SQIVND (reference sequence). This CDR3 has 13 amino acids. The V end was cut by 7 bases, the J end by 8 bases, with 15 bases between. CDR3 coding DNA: TGTGCCAGTAACTACCGGGTTAGCGATGAGCAGTTCTTC. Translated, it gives CASNYRVSDEQFF. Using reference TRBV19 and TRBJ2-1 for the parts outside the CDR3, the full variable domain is DGGITQSPKYLFRKEGQNVTLSCEQNLNHDAMYWYRQDPGQGLRLIYYSQIVNDFQKGDIAEGYSVSREKKESFPLTVTSAQKNPTAFYLCASNYRVSDEQFFGPGTRLTVL.

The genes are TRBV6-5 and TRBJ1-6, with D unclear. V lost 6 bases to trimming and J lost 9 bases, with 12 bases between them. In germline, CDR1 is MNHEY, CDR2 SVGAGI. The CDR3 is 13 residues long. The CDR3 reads CASRREGLSPLHF. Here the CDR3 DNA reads TGTGCCAGCAGACGCGAGGGCCTTTCACCCCTCCACTTT.

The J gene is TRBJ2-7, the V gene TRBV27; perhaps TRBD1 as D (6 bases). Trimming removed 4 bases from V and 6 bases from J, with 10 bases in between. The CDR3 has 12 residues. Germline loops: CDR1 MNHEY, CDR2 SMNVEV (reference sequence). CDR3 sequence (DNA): TGTGCCAGCAGTTCGACAGGTTTCGAGCAGTACTTC. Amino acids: CASSSTGFEQYF.

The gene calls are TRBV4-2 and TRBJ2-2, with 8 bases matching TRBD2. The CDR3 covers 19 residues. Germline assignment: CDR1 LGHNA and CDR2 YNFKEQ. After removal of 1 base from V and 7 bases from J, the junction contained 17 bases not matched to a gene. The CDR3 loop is CASSQVPGMSGGPGGELFF. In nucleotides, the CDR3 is TGTGCCAGCAGCCAAGTCCCGGGTATGTCGGGGGGGCCCGGCGGGGAGCTGTTTTTT.

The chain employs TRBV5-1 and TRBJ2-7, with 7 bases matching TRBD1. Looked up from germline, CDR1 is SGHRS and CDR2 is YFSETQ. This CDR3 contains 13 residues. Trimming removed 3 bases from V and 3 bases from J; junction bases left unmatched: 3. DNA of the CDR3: TGCGCCAGCAGCTCAGGGGACAGCTACGAGCAGTACTTC. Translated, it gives CASSSGDSYEQYF.

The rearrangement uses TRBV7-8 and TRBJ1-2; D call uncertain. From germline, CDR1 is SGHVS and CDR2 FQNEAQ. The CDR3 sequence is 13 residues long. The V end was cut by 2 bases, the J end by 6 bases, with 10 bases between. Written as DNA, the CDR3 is TGTGCCAGCAGCTTACGGGTGAACCATGGCTACACCTTC. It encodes CASSLRVNHGYTF.

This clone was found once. CDR3 nucleotides: TGTGCCAGCAGTGCGACCTTTGCGGGTAGGGAAAAACTGTTTTTT. It encodes CASSATFAGREKLFF. The chain recombines TRBV6-5 with TRBJ1-4; D gene unclear. V lost 5 bases to trimming and J lost 8 bases, with 18 bases between them. CDR3 length: 15 amino acids. Germline values: CDR1 MNHEY, CDR2 SVGAGI.

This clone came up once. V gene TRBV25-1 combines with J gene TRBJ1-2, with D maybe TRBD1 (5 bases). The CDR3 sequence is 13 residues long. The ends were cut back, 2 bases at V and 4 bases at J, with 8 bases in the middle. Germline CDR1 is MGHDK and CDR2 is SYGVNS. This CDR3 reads CASSETGPYGYTF. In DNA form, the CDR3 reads TGTGCCAGCAGTGAAACAGGTCCCTATGGCTACACCTTC.

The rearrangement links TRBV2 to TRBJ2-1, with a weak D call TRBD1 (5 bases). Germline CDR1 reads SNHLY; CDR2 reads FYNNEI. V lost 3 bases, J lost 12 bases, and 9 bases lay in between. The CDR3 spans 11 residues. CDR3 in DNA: TGTGCCAGCAGTGACAGGGTCGTGCAGTTCTTC. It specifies CASSDRVVQFF.

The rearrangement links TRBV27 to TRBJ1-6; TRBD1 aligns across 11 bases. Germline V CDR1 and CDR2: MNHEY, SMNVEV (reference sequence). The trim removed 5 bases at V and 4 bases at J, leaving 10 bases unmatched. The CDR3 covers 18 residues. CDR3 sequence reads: CASSTKSRDRGYNSPLHF. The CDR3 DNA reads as TGTGCCAGCAGTACAAAGTCTCGGGACAGGGGGTATAATTCACCCCTCCACTTT.

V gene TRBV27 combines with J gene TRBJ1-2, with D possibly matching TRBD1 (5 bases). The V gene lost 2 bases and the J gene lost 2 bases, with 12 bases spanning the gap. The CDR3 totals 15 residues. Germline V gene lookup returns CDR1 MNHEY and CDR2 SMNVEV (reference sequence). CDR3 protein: CASSLMTGLNYGYTF. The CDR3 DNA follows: TGTGCCAGCAGTTTAATGACGGGACTCAACTATGGCTACACCTTC.

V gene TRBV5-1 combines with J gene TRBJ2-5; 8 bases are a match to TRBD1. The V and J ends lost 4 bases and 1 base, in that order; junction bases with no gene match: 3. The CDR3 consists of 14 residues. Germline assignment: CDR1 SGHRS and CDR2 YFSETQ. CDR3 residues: CASSPGTGQETQYF. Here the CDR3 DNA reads TGCGCCAGCAGCCCCGGGACAGGCCAAGAGACCCAGTACTTC.

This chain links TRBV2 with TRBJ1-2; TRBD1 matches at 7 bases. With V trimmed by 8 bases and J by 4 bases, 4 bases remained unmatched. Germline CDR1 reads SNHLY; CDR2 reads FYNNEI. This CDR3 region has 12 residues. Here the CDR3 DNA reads TGTGCCAGCCTAGGGACAGCCTATGGCTACACCTTC. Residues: CASLGTAYGYTF.

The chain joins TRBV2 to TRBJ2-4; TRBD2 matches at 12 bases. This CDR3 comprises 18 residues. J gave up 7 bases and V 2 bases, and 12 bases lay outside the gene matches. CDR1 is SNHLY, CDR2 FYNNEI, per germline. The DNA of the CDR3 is TGTGCCAGCAGTGAACCTAGGGGACTAGCGGGTCCGAGGAACATTCAGTACTTC. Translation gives CASSEPRGLAGPRNIQYF.

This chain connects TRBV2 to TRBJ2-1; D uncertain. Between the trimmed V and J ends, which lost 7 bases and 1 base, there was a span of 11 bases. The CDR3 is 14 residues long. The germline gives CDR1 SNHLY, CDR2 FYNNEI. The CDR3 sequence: CASNPRRSYNEQFF. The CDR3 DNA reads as TGTGCCAGCAACCCTAGACGGTCCTACAATGAGCAGTTCTTC.

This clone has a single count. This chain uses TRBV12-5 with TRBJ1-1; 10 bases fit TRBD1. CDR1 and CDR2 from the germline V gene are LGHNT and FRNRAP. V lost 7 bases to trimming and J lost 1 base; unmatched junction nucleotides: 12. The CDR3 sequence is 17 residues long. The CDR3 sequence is CASAEPWDRGPNTEAFF. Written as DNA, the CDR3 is TGTGCTAGTGCCGAACCTTGGGACAGGGGTCCGAACACTGAAGCTTTCTTT. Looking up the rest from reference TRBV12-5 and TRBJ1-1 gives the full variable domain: DARVTQTPRHKVTEMGQEVTMRCQPILGHNTVFWYRQTMMQGLELLAYFRNRAPLDDSGMPKDRFSAEMPDATLATLKIQPSEPRDSAVYFCASAEPWDRGPNTEAFFGQGTRLTVV.

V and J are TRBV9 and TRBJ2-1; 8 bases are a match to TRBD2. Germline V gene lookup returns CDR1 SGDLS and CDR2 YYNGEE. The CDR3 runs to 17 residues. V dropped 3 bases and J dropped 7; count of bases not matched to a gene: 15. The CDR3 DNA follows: TGTGCCAGCAGCGGGGGGGTCCGGGGGGGCAGTTGGAATGAGCAGTTCTTC. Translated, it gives CASSGGVRGGSWNEQFF.

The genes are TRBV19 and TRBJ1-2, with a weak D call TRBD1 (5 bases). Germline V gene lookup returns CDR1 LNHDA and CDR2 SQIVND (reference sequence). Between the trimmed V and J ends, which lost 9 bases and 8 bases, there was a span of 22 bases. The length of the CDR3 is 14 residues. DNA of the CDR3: TGTGCCAGCCGGGGGGTTCGGGGCGTCGGAGGCTACACCTTC. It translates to CASRGVRGVGGYTF.

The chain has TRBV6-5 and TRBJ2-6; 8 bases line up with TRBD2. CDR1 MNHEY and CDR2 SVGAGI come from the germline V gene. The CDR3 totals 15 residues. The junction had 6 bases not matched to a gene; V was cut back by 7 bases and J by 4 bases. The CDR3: CASKSGGVGANVLTF. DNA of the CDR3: TGTGCCAGCAAATCCGGGGGGGTCGGGGCCAACGTCCTGACTTTC.

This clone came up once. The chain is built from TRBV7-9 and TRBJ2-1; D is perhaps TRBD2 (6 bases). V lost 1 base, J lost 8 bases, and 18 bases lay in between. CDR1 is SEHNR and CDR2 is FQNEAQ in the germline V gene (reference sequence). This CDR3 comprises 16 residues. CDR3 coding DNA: TGTGCCAGCAGCTTAGGGGACGGCAGGGAGGTAGATGAGCAGTTCTTC. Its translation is CASSLGDGREVDEQFF.

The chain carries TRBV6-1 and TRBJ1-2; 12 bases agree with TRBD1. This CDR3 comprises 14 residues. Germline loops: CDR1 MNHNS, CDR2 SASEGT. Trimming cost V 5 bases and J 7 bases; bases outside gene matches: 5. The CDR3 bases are TGTGCCAGCAGTCCGGGACAGGGGGCTCTTGGCTACACCTTC. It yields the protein CASSPGQGALGYTF.

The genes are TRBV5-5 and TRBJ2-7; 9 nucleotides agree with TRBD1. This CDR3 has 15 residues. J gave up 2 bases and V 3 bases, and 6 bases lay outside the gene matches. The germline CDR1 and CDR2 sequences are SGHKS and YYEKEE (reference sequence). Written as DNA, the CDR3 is TGTGCCAGCAGCTGGGGGACAGGGTATACCTACGAGCAGTACTTC. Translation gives CASSWGTGYTYEQYF.

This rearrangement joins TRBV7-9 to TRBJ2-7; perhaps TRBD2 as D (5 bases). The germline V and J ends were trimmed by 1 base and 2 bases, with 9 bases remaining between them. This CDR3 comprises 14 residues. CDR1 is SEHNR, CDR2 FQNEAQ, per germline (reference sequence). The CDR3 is CASSLDWTPYEQYF. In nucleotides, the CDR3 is TGTGCCAGCAGCTTAGATTGGACTCCCTACGAGCAGTACTTC.

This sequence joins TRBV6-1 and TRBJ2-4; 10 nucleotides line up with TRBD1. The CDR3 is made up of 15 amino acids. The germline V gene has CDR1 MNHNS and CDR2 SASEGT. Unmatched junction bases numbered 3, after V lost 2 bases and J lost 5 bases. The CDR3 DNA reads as TGTGCCAGCAGTGAATGGGGACAGGGGCAAAACATTCAGTACTTC. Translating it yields CASSEWGQGQNIQYF.

Written as DNA, the CDR3 is TGTGCCAGCAGCTCCCTGGCAGGACAGGGAAATTGGTATAATTCACCCCTCCACTTT. This translates into CASSSLAGQGNWYNSPLHF. The chain recombines TRBV5-6 with TRBJ1-6; 8 nucleotides align to TRBD1. The CDR3 covers 19 residues. Germline V gene sequence: CDR1 SGHDT, CDR2 YYEEEE. Trimming removed 3 bases from V and 4 bases from J; junction bases left unmatched: 15. Based on the CDR3 plus reference TRBV5-6 and TRBJ1-6, the full variable domain is DAGVTQSPTHLIKTRGQQVTLRCSPKSGHDTVSWYQQALGQGPQFIFQYYEEEERQRGNFPDRFSGHQFPNYSSELNVNALLLGDSALYLCASSSLAGQGNWYNSPLHFGNGTRLTVT.

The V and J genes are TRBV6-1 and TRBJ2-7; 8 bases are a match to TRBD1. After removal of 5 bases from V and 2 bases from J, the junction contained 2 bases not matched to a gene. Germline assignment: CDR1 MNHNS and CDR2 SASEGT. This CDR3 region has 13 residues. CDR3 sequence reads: CASSTTGAYEQYF. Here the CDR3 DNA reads TGTGCCAGCAGTACGACAGGGGCCTACGAGCAGTACTTC.